This T cell receptor (beta chain) was retrieved from a study of T cell changes during pregnancy in multiple sclerosis. V was clipped by 5 bases and J by 10 bases, with 14 bases between them. CDR1 and CDR2 from the germline V gene are MNHNS and SASEGT. The CDR3 has 12 residues. Sequencing used immunoSEQ multiplex PCR; TCRdb keeps in-frame clones, though not all of them. The sample includes roughly 86,000 clones, approximately 92% seen only once; the top ten take 2% to 3%. The chain couples TRBV6-1 to TRBJ1-2, with D perhaps matching TRBD1 (6 bases). The sequence was obtained from a female donor with multiple sclerosis, enrolled in a pregnancy study. Sequencing was performed on peripheral blood, taken in the first trimester of pregnancy. CDR3 in amino acids: CASSSGQSLYTF. The CDR3 region has the DNA TGTGCCAGCAGTAGCGGACAGAGCCTCTACACCTTC.